This TCR beta chain was sequenced in a study of OX40 agonist ivuxolimab in advanced cancers. The study's findings and limits: In a subset of nonresponders, normalized T-cell clonal expansion was also low.

For this clone: Its antigen is undetermined.

Germline-derived CDR1 and CDR2 are SEHNR and FQNEAQ (reference sequence). The CDR3 totals 9 residues. V dropped 7 bases and J dropped 5 bases, with 2 bases sitting between them. Any history of autoimmune disease or systemic immunosuppression disqualified patients. Blood samples were obtained at baseline, cycle 4 day 1, and cycle 7 day 1. The repertoire was sequenced with immunoSEQ multiplex PCR; TCRdb's copy has only in-frame clones and lacks some. Of tens of thousands of clones in the sample, 85% to 90% were seen once. This specimen consisted of CD4+ or CD8+ T cells sorted from blood, obtained in a trial of the OX40 agonist ivuxolimab. This TCR was sampled from an adult with an advanced solid tumor such as melanoma, head and neck, liver or kidney cancer. V is TRBV7-9 and J is TRBJ1-1; D gene uncertain. This CDR3 reads CASTTEAFF. The CDR3 DNA reads TGTGCCAGCACGACTGAAGCTTTCTTT.